The 25 T cell receptor beta chains given below trace back to one sample, sequenced in a study of human T cells and chemical hapten exposure. Described time point: healthy volunteer bleed at 2 weeks. Whole blood, unfractionated, served as the material for total RNA extraction. TCRdb independently ran MiXCR on the RACE reads; one entry per CDR3 protein. This sample has more than 70,000 distinct CDR3 sequences; roughly 8.5% occur once, and the top ten carry around 3%. The sequenced sample was whole blood. The receptors here all came from a female donor in good health. Some clones in this sample may be carry-over from other donors' samples.

This clonotype was observed at least ten times. This sequence joins TRBV30 and TRBJ2-7; D perhaps matches TRBD2 (6 bases). This CDR3 comprises 13 residues. V shed 8 bases and J shed 2 bases, with 16 bases lying between them. Germline CDR1 GTSNPN, CDR2 SVGIG (reference sequence). This CDR3 is CARSKGLTYEQYF. CDR3 sequence (DNA): TGTGCCAGATCTAAGGGACTGACCTACGAGCAGTACTTC.

This chain links TRBV4-1 with TRBJ2-3; D not resolved. Germline values: CDR1 MGHRA, CDR2 YSYEKL. This CDR3 is built from 15 residues. V was cut by 4 bases and J by 1 base, with 12 bases left in between. The CDR3 DNA follows: TGCGCCAGCAGCCCCCGTCGGCAGGGCACAGATACGCAGTATTTT. Its translation: CASSPRRQGTDTQYF.

The sample holds a few counts of this clonotype. The chain recombines TRBV6-2 or TRBV6-3 with TRBJ2-3; 8 positions match TRBD2. V was clipped by 2 bases and J by 6 bases; unmatched bases: 4. This CDR3 has 14 amino acids. Germline assignment: CDR1 MNHEY and CDR2 SVGEGT. CDR3 coding DNA: TGTGCCAGCAGTTACGAGCGGGAGTTCGATACGCAGTATTTT. Its translation is CASSYEREFDTQYF.

This clonotype was detected only a few times. The V and J genes are TRBV2 and TRBJ2-6; D possibly uses TRBD1 or TRBD2 (5 bases each). Trimming cost V 8 bases and J 0 bases, with 11 bases left between them. The CDR3 loop spans 15 amino acids. Germline lookup yields CDR1 SNHLY and CDR2 FYNNEI. CDR3 nucleotide sequence: TGTGCCAGCGGGGGTTCCTTCTCTGGGGCCAACGTCCTGACTTTC. Its protein is CASGGSFSGANVLTF.

Only a few counts were recorded for this clonotype. The chain is built from TRBV12-3 or TRBV12-4 and TRBJ2-3, with D unresolved. Trimming cost V 4 bases and J 3 bases, with 14 bases left between them. This CDR3 has 15 residues. CDR3 sequence reads: CASSSPRVLTDTQYF. The CDR3 nucleotides read TGTGCCAGCAGTTCTCCTAGGGTTTTGACAGATACGCAGTATTTT.

This clonotype was counted between two and nine times. The chain uses TRBV4-3 and TRBJ1-1; a possible D gene is TRBD1 (5 bases). This CDR3 contains 14 residues. Germline assignment: CDR1 LGHNA and CDR2 YSLEER. Trimming cost V 3 bases and J 4 bases, with 12 bases left between them. The CDR3 DNA reads TGCGCCAGCAGCCAGGAGGGAAGGGGCACTGAAGCTTTCTTT. Translating gives CASSQEGRGTEAFF.

V and J are TRBV23-1 and TRBJ1-5; weak D call: TRBD1 (6 bases). TRBV23-1 is given ORF status, its function remaining uncertain. CDR3 length equals 15 residues. Trimming stripped 3 bases from V and 4 bases from J, with 13 bases between. The CDR3 loop is CASSHQGSGNQPQHF. The CDR3 coding sequence is TGCGCCAGCAGTCACCAGGGGAGTGGAAATCAGCCCCAGCATTTT.

V and J are TRBV10-3 and TRBJ2-2; D is undetermined. This CDR3 spans 13 amino acids. V was pared by 4 bases and J by 7 bases, with 10 bases between. Germline V gene lookup returns CDR1 ENHRY and CDR2 SYGVKD. The CDR3 loop reads CAISGTSNGELFF. CDR3 in DNA: TGTGCCATCAGTGGGACCTCCAACGGGGAGCTGTTTTTT.

This clonotype has more than one count but fewer than ten. The V call is TRBV10-3, the J call TRBJ1-1; D is unresolved. The germline V gene has CDR1 ENHRY and CDR2 SYGVKD. The CDR3 is made up of 11 amino acids. V lost 6 bases, J lost 5 bases, and 7 bases lay in between. The CDR3 region is CAISPGTEAFF. The CDR3, as DNA: TGTGCCATCAGCCCGGGGACTGAAGCTTTCTTT.

This clonotype has a handful of counts. The chain has TRBV6-5 and TRBJ2-7; 7 nucleotides align to TRBD2. The CDR3 has 12 amino acids. Germline assignment: CDR1 MNHEY and CDR2 SVGAGI. V shed 8 bases and J 6 bases; nucleotides not matched to a gene: 7. The CDR3 coding sequence is TGTGCCAGCCCATGGACTAGTGTCGAGCAGTACTTC. Its translation is CASPWTSVEQYF.

This clonotype was counted only a few times. J is TRBJ2-7 and V is TRBV7-9; 8 positions agree with TRBD1. The CDR3 extends over 15 amino acids. Germline-derived CDR1 and CDR2 are SEHNR and FQNEAQ (reference sequence). The V and J ends lost 3 bases and 6 bases, in that order; junction bases with no gene match: 10. The CDR3 here is CASSFGQGGPPEQYF. CDR3 nucleotide sequence: TGTGCCAGCAGCTTCGGACAGGGTGGTCCCCCCGAGCAGTACTTC. The whole variable domain, filled in from reference TRBV7-9 and TRBJ2-7, reads DTGVSQNPRHKITKRGQNVTFRCDPISEHNRLYWYRQTLGQGPEFLTYFQNEAQLEKSRLLSDRFSAERPKGSFSTLEIQRTEQGDSAMYLCASSFGQGGPPEQYFGPGTRLTVT.

The chain has TRBV7-3 and TRBJ1-1, with D unclear. V lost 4 bases to trimming and J lost 0 bases, with 6 bases between them. The V gene's germline CDR1 is SGHTA and CDR2 FQGTGA. The CDR3 contains 13 residues. The CDR3 DNA reads as TGTGCCAGCAGCTCCCAGGTGAACACTGAAGCTTTCTTT. Translated, it gives CASSSQVNTEAFF.

V usage is TRBV10-3 and J usage is TRBJ2-3; unclear D gene. The CDR3 covers 12 residues. V lost 2 bases and J 11 bases, leaving 11 bases between the germline ends. Germline assignment: CDR1 ENHRY and CDR2 SYGVKD. CDR3: CAISEDPLVQYF. The CDR3, as DNA: TGTGCCATCAGTGAGGACCCCCTAGTGCAGTATTTT.

The chain combines TRBV7-8 with TRBJ2-1; 10 positions match TRBD2. CDR3 length equals 15 residues. Per the germline V gene, CDR1 is SGHVS and CDR2 is FQNEAQ. The V segment lost 6 bases and the J segment 4 bases; nucleotides outside the gene matches: 6. CDR3 protein: CASSTTSGPYNEQFF. For the CDR3, the DNA is TGTGCCAGCAGTACGACTAGCGGGCCATACAATGAGCAGTTCTTC.

The chain links TRBV10-2 to TRBJ2-1; 11 bases map to TRBD2. The length of the CDR3 is 15 residues. J was trimmed by 8 bases and V by 6 bases; bases with no gene match: 9. Germline CDR1 and CDR2: WSHSY and SAAADI. The CDR3 protein is CASSLLAGGYDEQFF. CDR3 bases: TGCGCCAGCAGCCTTCTAGCGGGAGGTTACGATGAGCAGTTCTTC.

V usage is TRBV12-3 or TRBV12-4 and J usage is TRBJ2-3, with TRBD2 matching over 7 bases. J lost 5 bases, V lost 7 bases, and 12 bases had no gene match. CDR3 length: 15 amino acids. CDR3 sequence reads: CASTPLAVRGDTQYF. For the CDR3, the DNA is TGTGCCAGCACCCCGCTAGCGGTCCGGGGAGATACGCAGTATTTT.

The chain is built from TRBV20-1 and TRBJ2-3, with 9 bases that match TRBD1. The CDR3 length is 14 residues. The ends lost 5 bases at V and 4 bases at J; junction bases unmatched: 7. Germline V lookup: CDR1 DFQATT, CDR2 SNEGSKA (reference sequence). The CDR3 DNA sequence: TGCAGTGCTCAACGGGACAGGGCATCAGATACGCAGTATTTT. Translated, it gives CSAQRDRASDTQYF.

This clonotype was seen a few times. Written as DNA, the CDR3 is TGTGCCTGGAGGGACACCGTTGAAGCTTTCTTT. Amino acid sequence: CAWRDTVEAFF. This chain links TRBV30 with TRBJ1-1; D may be TRBD1 (5 bases). This CDR3 has 11 amino acids. CDR1 is GTSNPN and CDR2 is SVGIG in the germline V gene (reference sequence). V was trimmed by 3 bases and J by 7 bases, leaving 9 bases between them.

The table lists this clonotype with many counts. The rearrangement links TRBV7-9 to TRBJ2-1; D gene unclear. Germline V lookup: CDR1 SEHNR, CDR2 FQNEAQ (reference sequence). This CDR3 has 15 amino acids. Deletions cut 3 bases from V and 4 bases from J, with 13 bases between. As DNA, the CDR3 is TGTGCCAGCAGCTTTGGTCCGACTTTATACAATGAGCAGTTCTTC. Translation gives CASSFGPTLYNEQFF. The full variable domain, completed using reference TRBV7-9 and TRBJ2-1, is DTGVSQNPRHKITKRGQNVTFRCDPISEHNRLYWYRQTLGQGPEFLTYFQNEAQLEKSRLLSDRFSAERPKGSFSTLEIQRTEQGDSAMYLCASSFGPTLYNEQFFGPGTRLTVL.

The chain uses TRBV6-6 and TRBJ2-5, with D perhaps TRBD2 (5 bases). Germline assignment: CDR1 MNHNY and CDR2 SVGAGI (reference sequence). V dropped 5 bases and J dropped 5 bases, with 12 bases sitting between them. The CDR3 loop spans 13 amino acids. CDR3 region: CASSAQPGETQYF. DNA of the CDR3: TGTGCCAGCAGTGCCCAACCGGGGGAGACCCAGTACTTC.

The V and J genes are TRBV20-1 and TRBJ2-3; TRBD1 matches at 8 bases. In germline, CDR1 is DFQATT, CDR2 SNEGSKA (reference sequence). The CDR3 extends over 13 amino acids. Trimming took 5 bases from V and 1 from J; bases not matched to a gene: 2. The CDR3 bases are TGCAGTGCTCCCAGGGGGCGCACAGATACGCAGTATTTT. Translated, it gives CSAPRGRTDTQYF.

The rearrangement links TRBV10-3 to TRBJ2-5; no clear D gene. Trimming left V 4 bases short and J 0 bases short, with 9 bases between. Germline V gene sequence: CDR1 ENHRY, CDR2 SYGVKD. CDR3 length equals 14 residues. CDR3 residues: CAISVGLYQETQYF. The CDR3, as DNA: TGTGCCATCAGTGTAGGTCTATACCAAGAGACCCAGTACTTC.

Ten or more counts support this clonotype. The V gene is TRBV28, the J gene TRBJ2-7; D is uncertain. There are 15 residues in the CDR3. CDR1 MDHEN and CDR2 SYDVKM come from the germline V gene. The germline V and J ends were trimmed by 6 bases and 5 bases, with 20 bases remaining between them. The CDR3 sequence: CASRTDPRRGDEQYF. CDR3 nucleotides: TGTGCCAGCAGAACAGATCCGCGAAGAGGAGACGAGCAGTACTTC.

V gene TRBV28 combines with J gene TRBJ1-2; 10 bases are a match to TRBD1. The CDR3 is 16 residues long. The germline CDR1 and CDR2 sequences are MDHEN and SYDVKM. V shed 2 bases, J shed 5 bases, and the junction held 8 bases outside the gene matches. CDR3 region: CASSLTWTGGRYGYTF. CDR3 bases: TGTGCCAGCAGTTTAACTTGGACAGGGGGACGGTATGGCTACACCTTC.

The table lists this clonotype with many counts. An end of the junction does not agree with germline; a read error may underlie this. This chain connects TRBV6-1 to TRBJ2-3, with D perhaps matching TRBD2 (5 bases). CDR1 is MNHNS, CDR2 SASEGT, per germline. The CDR3 is made up of 14 amino acids. CDR3 protein: CASREAVFTDTQYF. The CDR3, as DNA: TGTGCCAGCAGAGAAGCGGTCTTCACAGATACGCAGTATTTT.